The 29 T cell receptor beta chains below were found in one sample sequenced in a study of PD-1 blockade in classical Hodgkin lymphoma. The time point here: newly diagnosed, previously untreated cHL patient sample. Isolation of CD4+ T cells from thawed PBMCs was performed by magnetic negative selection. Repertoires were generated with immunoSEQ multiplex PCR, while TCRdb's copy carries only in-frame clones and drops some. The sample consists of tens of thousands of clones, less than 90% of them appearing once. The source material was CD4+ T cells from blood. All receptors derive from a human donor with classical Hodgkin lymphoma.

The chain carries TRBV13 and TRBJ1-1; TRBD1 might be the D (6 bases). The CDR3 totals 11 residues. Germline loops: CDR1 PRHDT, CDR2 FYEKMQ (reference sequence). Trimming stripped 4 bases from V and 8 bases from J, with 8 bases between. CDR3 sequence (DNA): TGTGCCAGCAGCTGGGGGGCGGAAGCTTTCTTT. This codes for CASSWGAEAFF.

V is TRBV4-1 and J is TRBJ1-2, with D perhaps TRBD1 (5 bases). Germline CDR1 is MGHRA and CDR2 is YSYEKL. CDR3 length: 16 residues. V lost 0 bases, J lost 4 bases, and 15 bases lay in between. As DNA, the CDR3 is TGCGCCAGCAGCCAAGATCTTACCAGGGAACCCTATGGCTACACCTTC. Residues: CASSQDLTREPYGYTF.

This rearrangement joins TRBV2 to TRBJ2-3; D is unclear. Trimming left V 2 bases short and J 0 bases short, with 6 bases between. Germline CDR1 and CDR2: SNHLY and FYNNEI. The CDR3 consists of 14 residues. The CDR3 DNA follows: TGTGCCAGCAGTGAACTTCTAAGCACAGATACGCAGTATTTT. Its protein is CASSELLSTDTQYF.

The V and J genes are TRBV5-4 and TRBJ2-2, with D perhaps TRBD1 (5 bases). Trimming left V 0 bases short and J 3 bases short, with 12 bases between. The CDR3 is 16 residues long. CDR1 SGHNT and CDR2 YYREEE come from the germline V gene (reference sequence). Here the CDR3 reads CASSLGVGPDTGELFF. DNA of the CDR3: TGTGCCAGCAGCTTGGGTGTGGGGCCTGACACCGGGGAGCTGTTTTTT.

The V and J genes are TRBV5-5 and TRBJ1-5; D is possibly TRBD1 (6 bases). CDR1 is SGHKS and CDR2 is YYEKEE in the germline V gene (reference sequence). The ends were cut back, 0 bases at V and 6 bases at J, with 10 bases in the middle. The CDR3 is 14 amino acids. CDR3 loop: CASSLVTGSQPQHF. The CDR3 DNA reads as TGTGCCAGCAGCTTGGTAACAGGGTCTCAGCCCCAGCATTTT. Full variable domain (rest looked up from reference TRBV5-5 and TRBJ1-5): DAGVTQSPTHLIKTRGQQVTLRCSPISGHKSVSWYQQVLGQGPQFIFQYYEKEERGRGNFPDRFSARQFPNYSSELNVNALLLGDSALYLCASSLVTGSQPQHFGDGTRLSIL.

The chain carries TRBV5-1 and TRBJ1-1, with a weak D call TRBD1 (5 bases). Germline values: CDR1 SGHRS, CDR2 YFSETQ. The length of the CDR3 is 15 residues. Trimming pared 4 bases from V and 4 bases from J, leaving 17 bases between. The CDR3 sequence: CASSRRDPRVTEAFF. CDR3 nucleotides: TGCGCCAGCAGCCGCCGGGACCCCAGGGTCACTGAAGCTTTCTTT.

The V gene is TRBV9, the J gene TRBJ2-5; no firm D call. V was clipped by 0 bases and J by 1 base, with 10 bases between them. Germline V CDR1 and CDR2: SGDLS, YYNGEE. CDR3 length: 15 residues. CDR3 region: CASSVDGGRQETQYF. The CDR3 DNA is TGTGCCAGCAGCGTAGACGGTGGCCGCCAAGAGACCCAGTACTTC.

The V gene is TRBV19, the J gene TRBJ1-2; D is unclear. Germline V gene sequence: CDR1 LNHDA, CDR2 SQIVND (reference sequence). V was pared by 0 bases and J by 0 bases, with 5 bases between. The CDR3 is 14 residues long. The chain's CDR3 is CASSIEGANYGYTF. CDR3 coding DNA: TGTGCCAGTAGTATAGAGGGCGCTAACTATGGCTACACCTTC.

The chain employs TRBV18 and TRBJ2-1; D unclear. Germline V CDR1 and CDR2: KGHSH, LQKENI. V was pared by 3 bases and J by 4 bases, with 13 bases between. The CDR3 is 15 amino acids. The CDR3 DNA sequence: TGTGCCAGCTCACCGTCAGGTGGCTGGTACAATGAGCAGTTCTTC. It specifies CASSPSGGWYNEQFF.

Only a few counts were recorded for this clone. CDR3 residues: CASSVGVGSETQYF. As DNA, the CDR3 is TGTGCCAGCAGCGTAGGGGTGGGGTCAGAGACCCAGTACTTC. This chain uses TRBV9 with TRBJ2-5, with D hard to call. CDR3 length: 14 residues. Deletions cut 0 bases from V and 4 bases from J, with 10 bases between. Looked up from germline, CDR1 is SGDLS and CDR2 is YYNGEE.

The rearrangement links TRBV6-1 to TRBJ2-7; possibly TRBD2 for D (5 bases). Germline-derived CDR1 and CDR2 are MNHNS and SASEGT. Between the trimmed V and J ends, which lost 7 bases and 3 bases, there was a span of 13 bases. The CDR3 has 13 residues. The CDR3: CASKDSLDYEQYF. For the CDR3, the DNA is TGTGCCAGCAAGGACTCCCTGGACTACGAGCAGTACTTC.

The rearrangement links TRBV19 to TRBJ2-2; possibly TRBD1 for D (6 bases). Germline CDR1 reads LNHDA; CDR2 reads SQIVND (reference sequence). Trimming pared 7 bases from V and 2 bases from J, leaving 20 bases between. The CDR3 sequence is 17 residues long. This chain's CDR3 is CASKGRLGQKNTGELFF. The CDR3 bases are TGTGCCAGTAAGGGACGCCTTGGACAGAAAAACACCGGGGAGCTGTTTTTT.

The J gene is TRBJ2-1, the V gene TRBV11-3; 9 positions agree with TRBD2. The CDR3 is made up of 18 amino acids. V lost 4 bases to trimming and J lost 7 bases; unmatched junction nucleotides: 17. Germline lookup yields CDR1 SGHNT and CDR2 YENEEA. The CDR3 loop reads CASSSPSSLAGDLNEQFF. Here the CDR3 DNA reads TGTGCCAGCAGCTCCCCGAGCAGCTTAGCGGGAGACCTAAATGAGCAGTTCTTC. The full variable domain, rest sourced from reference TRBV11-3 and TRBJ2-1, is EAGVVQSPRYKIIEKKQPVAFWCNPISGHNTLYWYLQNLGQGPELLIRYENEEAVDDSQLPKDRFSAERLKGVDSTLKIQPAELGDSAVYLCASSSPSSLAGDLNEQFFGPGTRLTVL.

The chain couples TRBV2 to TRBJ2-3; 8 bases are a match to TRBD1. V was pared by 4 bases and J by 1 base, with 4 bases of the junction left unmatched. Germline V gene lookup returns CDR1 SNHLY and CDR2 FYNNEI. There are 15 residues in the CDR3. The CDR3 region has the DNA TGTGCCAGCAGTGTGGGCAGGGGGCGCACAGATACGCAGTATTTT. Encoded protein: CASSVGRGRTDTQYF.

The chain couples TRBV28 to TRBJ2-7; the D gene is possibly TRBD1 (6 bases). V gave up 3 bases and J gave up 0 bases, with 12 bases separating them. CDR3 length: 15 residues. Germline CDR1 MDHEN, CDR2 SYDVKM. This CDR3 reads CASSFVPDSSYEQYF. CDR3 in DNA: TGTGCCAGCAGTTTCGTACCGGACAGCTCCTACGAGCAGTACTTC.

CDR3 sequence reads: CASSLEGAGNIQYF. DNA of the CDR3: TGTGCCAGCAGTTTGGAGGGAGCTGGAAACATTCAGTACTTC. The chain couples TRBV7-3 to TRBJ2-4; possibly TRBD2 for D (6 bases). Germline values: CDR1 SGHTA, CDR2 FQGTGA. The CDR3 runs to 14 residues. V was clipped by 6 bases and J by 6 bases, with 15 bases between them.

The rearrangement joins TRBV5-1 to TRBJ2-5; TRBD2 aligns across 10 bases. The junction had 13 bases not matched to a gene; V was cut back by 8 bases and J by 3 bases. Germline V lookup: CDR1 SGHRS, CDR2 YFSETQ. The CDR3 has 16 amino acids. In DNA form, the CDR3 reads TGCGCCAGTGGGACTAGCGCCCTTAGTGGGGAAGAGACCCAGTACTTC. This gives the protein CASGTSALSGEETQYF.

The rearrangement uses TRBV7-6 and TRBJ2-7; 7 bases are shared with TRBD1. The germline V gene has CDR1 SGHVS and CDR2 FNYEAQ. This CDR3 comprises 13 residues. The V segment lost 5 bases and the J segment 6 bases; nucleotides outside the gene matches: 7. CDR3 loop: CASSPYRGVEQYF. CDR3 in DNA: TGTGCCAGCAGCCCGTACAGGGGAGTCGAGCAGTACTTC.

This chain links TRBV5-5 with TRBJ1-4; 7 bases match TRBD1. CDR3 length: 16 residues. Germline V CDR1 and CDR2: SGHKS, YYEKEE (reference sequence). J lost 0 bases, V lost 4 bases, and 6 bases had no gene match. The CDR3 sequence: CASSPTGEATNEKLFF. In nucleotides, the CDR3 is TGTGCCAGCAGCCCTACAGGGGAAGCAACTAATGAAAAACTGTTTTTT.

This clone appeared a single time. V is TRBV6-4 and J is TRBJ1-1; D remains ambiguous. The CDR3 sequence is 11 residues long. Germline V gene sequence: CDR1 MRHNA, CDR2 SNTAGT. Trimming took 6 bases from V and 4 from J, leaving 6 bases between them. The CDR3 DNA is TGTGCCAGCAGACTGGGCACTGAAGCTTTCTTT. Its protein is CASRLGTEAFF.

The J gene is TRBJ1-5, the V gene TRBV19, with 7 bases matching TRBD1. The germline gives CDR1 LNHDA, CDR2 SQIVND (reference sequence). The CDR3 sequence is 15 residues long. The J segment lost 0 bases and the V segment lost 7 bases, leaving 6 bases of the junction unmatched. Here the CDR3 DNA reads TGTGCCAGTAAGCTTGGGACAGCTAGCAATCAGCCCCAGCATTTT. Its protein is CASKLGTASNQPQHF.

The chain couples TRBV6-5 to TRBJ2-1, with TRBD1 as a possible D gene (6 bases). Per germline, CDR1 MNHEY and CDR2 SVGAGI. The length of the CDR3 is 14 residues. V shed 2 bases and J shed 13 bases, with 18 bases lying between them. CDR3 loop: CASSYARGQGGQFF. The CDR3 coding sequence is TGTGCCAGCAGTTACGCCAGGGGACAAGGGGGACAGTTCTTC.

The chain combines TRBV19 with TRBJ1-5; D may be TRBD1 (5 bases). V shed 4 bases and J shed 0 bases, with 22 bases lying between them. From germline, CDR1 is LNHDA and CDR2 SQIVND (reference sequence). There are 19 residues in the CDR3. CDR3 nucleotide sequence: TGTGCCAGTAGTACTCGAGGTATAGACAGAACTTTTAGCAATCAGCCCCAGCATTTT. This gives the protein CASSTRGIDRTFSNQPQHF.

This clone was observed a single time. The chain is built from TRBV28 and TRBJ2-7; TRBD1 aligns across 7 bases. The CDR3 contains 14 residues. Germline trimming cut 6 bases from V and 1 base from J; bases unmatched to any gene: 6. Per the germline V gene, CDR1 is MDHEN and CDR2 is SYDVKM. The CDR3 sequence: CASRGPGQSYEQYF. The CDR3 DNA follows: TGTGCCAGCAGGGGACCGGGACAGTCCTACGAGCAGTACTTC. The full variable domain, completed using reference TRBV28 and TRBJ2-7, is DVKVTQSSRYLVKRTGEKVFLECVQDMDHENMFWYRQDPGLGLRLIYFSYDVKMKEKGDIPEGYSVSREKKERFSLILESASTNQTSMYLCASRGPGQSYEQYFGPGTRLTVT.

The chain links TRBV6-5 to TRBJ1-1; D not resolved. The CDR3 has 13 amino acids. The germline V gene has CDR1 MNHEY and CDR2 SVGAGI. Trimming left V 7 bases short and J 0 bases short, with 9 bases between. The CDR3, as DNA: TGTGCCAGCACCGTCGGGGTGAACACTGAAGCTTTCTTT. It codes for CASTVGVNTEAFF.

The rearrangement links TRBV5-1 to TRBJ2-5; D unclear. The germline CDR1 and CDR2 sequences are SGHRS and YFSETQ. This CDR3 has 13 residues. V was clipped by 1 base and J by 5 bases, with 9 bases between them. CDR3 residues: CASSLLSLETQYF. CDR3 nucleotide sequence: TGCGCCAGCAGCTTGCTGTCTCTGGAGACCCAGTACTTC.

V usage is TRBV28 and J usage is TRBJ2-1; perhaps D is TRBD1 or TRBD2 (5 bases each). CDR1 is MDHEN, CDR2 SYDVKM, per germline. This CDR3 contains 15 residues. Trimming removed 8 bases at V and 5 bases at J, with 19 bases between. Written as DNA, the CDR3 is TGTGCCAGCGCCTTCAACGCGAGGGGAAACAATGAGCAGTTCTTC. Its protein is CASAFNARGNNEQFF. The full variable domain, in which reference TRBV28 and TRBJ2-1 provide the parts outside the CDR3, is DVKVTQSSRYLVKRTGEKVFLECVQDMDHENMFWYRQDPGLGLRLIYFSYDVKMKEKGDIPEGYSVSREKKERFSLILESASTNQTSMYLCASAFNARGNNEQFFGPGTRLTVL.

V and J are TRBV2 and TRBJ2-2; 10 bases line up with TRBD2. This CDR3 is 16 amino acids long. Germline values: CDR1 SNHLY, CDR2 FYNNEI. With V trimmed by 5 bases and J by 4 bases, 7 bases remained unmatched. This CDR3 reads CASSTTSGEFTGELFF. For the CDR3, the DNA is TGTGCCAGCAGTACTACTAGCGGGGAATTCACCGGGGAGCTGTTTTTT. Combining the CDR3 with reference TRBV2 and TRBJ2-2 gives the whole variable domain EPEVTQTPSHQVTQMGQEVILRCVPISNHLYFYWYRQILGQKVEFLVSFYNNEISEKSEIFDDQFSVERPDGSNFTLKIRSTKLEDSAMYFCASSTTSGEFTGELFFGEGSRLTVL.

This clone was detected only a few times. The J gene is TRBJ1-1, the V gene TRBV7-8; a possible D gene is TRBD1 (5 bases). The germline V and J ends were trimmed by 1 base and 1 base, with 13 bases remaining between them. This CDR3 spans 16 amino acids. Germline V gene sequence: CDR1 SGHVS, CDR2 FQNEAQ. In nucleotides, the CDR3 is TGTGCCAGCAGCTTAGGCCCCTCCAGGGCGAACACTGAAGCTTTCTTT. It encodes CASSLGPSRANTEAFF.